The entry below describes one T cell receptor (beta chain). The antigen it binds to is not known. The read is 3 residues too short to cover the CDR3 end, so that end is filled in from the germline J gene. The CDR3 runs 10 residues from the cysteine to the phenylalanine. Sequencing covers 21 bases of the CDR3, shown here with the frame starting at base 1. Based on the germline V gene, the CDR1 and CDR2 sequences are SGHAT and FQNNGV. Trimming at the junction amounts to 7 bases on V and 3 bases on J, and the germline ends lie 2 bases apart. This sample is drawn from a study of T cells in women clearing cervical HPV infection (dated by TCRdb to the late 2010s). General notes on the study: The cases were 25 to 30 women with histologically confirmed HPV16-related CIN3 or worse, and 2 of those women had invasive cancers. The parent cohort enrolled about 10,000 women aged 18 or older in Guanacaste, Costa Rica, in about 1992 to 1995 and followed the women for around seven years. Among cases, blood sampling came a median of approximately 150 days after lesion detection, with an interquartile range of about 80 to 210 days. Blood from cases was collected at the visit where the lesion was first found, while blood from controls was collected once the infection could no longer be detected. Cases and controls were matched on year of sample collection and on age within five years. An exploratory proof-of-principle case-control study, nested within the Guanacaste HPV Natural History Study in Costa Rica, was conducted to compare TCR repertoires across cervical HPV16 outcomes. Median age was approximately 36 years in cases versus over 37 in controls, and baseline characteristics did not differ significantly. Quality controls consisted of five blinded duplicates per group, for a total of around 60 samples made up of around 50 participants and about ten replicates. Since HLA typing was available for only a few women, HLA type could not be ruled out as a confounder. The roughly 25 controls were women who cleared a single incident HPV16 infection within 12 months without developing precancer or cancer.

What the authors observed across the whole study: CIN3+ cases had significantly higher TCR repertoire richness than controls across sequencing depths, but evenness did not differ between the groups. Random forest classifiers combining richness and V gene abundances distinguished cases from controls with an estimated AUC of 0.8 to 0.9. The cross-sectional design could not show whether the associations came before the infection or were a result of it, and neither effector/memory subsets nor HPV-specific T cells were isolated. TRBV6-7 relative abundance was lower in cases than in controls (0.11% versus 0.16%; Bonferroni P = 0.0008). T-cell numbers per sample were unknown, so richness differences could reflect varying T-cell content rather than repertoire biology.

TCR beta CDR3 regions were amplified by multiplex PCR from an average of about 1,100 ng genomic DNA per sample using the immunoSEQ assay. To correct primer bias, the assay used a complete synthetic TCR repertoire to set an amplification baseline. The amplicons were sequenced using the Illumina platform. The published analysis was carried out like this. Sequence errors were corrected by clustering with frequency ratios and a modified nearest-neighbor algorithm, and the sequences were then analyzed in the immunoSEQ Analyzer using IMGT gene definitions. At each rarefaction depth, TCR richness and evenness were averaged over 20 rarefaction repeats, and samples with fewer sequences than the depth were excluded. Wilcoxon rank sum tests with FDR correction were used to compare relative abundances of V, D and J genes between the groups. In the blinded duplicates, the intraclass correlation was roughly 96% for TCR richness and averaged about 80% across around 66 gene segments. The table was pulled from immuneACCESS by TCRdb, which kept in-frame rearrangements only. Such tables lose some clones; where checked, under half of the loss comes from unresolved V genes, and the rest has no known cause. The V and J calls and clone size come from that table; D and trimming were worked out from the DNA. The sample's records list tens of thousands of clones. In total, the top ten clones hold about 23% of the sample.

Every participant had a single incident cervical HPV16 infection, and prevalent HPV16 infections were excluded. Cervical HPV DNA was detected with MY09/MY11 PCR, and genotyping was done with dot-blot hybridization. Around 16 mL of heparinized blood were centrifuged, and the buffy coat was aliquoted, frozen at -30°C, then stored at -80°C. QIAGEN kits were used to extract genomic DNA from buffy coat specimens. This clonotype was obtained from a woman aged 18 to 75 with a cervical HPV16 infection that either progressed to CIN3+ or cleared (not recorded which). Sequencing was done on a sample of blood buffy coat. The chain uses TRBV11-2 and TRBJ2-3, with no confidently assigned D gene. The sequenced CDR3 bases are TGTGCCAGCACTACAGATACG. Translated, this gives CASTTDT. The CDR3 in its entirety is CASTTDTQYF.